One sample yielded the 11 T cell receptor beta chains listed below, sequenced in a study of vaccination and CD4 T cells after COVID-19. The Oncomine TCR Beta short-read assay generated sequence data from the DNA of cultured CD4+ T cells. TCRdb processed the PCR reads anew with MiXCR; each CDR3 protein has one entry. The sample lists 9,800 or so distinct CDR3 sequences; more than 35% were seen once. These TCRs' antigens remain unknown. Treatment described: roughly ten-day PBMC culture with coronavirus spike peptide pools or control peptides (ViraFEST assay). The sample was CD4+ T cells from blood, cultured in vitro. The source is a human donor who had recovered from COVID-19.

CDR3 coding DNA: TGTGCCAGCACTACTGGGACCGACTTCTATGGCTACACCTTC. Translation gives CASTTGTDFYGYTF. The chain has TRBV2 and TRBJ1-2; perhaps TRBD1 as D (5 bases). The CDR3 is 14 residues long. Germline V gives CDR1 SNHLY, CDR2 FYNNEI. The ends were cut back, 7 bases at V and 4 bases at J, with 16 bases in the middle.

The CDR3 DNA reads as TGTGCCAGCAAACCGACAGGGCTGAACTCACCCCTCCACTTT. Residues: CASKPTGLNSPLHF. The gene calls are TRBV11-2 and TRBJ1-6, with TRBD1 identical over 7 bases. V shed 7 bases and J 10 bases; nucleotides not matched to a gene: 10. The V gene's germline CDR1 is SGHAT and CDR2 FQNNGV. This CDR3 has 14 amino acids.

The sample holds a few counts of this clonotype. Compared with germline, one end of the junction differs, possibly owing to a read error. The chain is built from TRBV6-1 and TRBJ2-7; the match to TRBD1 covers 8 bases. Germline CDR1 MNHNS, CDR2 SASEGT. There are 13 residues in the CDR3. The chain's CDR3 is CASSQATGDEQYF. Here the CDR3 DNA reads TGTGCCAGCAGTCAAGCGACAGGGGACGAGCAGTACTTC.

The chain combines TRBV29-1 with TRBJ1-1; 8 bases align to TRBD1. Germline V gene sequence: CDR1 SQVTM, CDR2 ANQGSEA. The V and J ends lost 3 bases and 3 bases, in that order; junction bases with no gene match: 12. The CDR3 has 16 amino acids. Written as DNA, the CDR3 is TGCAGCGTTGACTCCGGACAGGGACTATGGGACACTGAAGCTTTCTTT. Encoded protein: CSVDSGQGLWDTEAFF.

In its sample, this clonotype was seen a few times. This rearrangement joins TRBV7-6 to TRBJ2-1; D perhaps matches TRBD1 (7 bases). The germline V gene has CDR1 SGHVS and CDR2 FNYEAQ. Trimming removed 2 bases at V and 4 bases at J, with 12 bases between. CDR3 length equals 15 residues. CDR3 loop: CASSLSPGGYNEQFF. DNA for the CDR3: TGTGCCAGCAGCTTATCGCCAGGGGGGTACAATGAGCAGTTCTTC.

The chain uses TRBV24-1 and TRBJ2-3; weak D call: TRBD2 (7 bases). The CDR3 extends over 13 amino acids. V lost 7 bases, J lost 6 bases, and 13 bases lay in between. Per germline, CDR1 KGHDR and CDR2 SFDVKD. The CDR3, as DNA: TGTGCCACCAGCCGGGGGGCTAGCGATACGCAGTATTTT. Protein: CATSRGASDTQYF.

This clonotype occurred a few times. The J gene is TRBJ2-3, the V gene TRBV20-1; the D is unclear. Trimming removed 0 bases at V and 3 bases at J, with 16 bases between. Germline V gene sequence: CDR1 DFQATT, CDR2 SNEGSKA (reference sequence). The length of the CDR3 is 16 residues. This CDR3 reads CSARDLWGQDTDTQYF. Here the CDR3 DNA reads TGCAGTGCTAGAGATCTATGGGGTCAGGATACAGATACGCAGTATTTT.

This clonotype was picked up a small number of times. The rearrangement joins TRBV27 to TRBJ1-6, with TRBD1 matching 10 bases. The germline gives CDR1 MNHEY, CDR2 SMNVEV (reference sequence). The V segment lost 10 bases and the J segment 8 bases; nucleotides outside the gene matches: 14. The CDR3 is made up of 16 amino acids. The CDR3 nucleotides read TGTGCCACCAGGAACGTGGGACAGGGGTCGCATTCACCCCTCCACTTT. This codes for CATRNVGQGSHSPLHF.

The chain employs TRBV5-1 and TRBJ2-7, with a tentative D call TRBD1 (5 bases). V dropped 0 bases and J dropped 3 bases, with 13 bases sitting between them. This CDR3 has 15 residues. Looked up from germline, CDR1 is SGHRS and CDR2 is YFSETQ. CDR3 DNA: TGCGCCAGCAGCTTGGCCGGCAGGGCGCGCTACGAGCAGTACTTC. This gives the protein CASSLAGRARYEQYF. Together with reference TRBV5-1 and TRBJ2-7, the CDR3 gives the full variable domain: KAGVTQTPRYLIKTRGQQVTLSCSPISGHRSVSWYQQTPGQGLQFLFEYFSETQRNKGNFPGRFSGRQFSNSRSEMNVSTLELGDSALYLCASSLAGRARYEQYFGPGTRLTVT.

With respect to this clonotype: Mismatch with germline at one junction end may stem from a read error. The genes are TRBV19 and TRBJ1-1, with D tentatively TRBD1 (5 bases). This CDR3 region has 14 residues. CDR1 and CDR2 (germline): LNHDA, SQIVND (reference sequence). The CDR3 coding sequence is TGTGCCGGTAGTATGATGCAGGGTATGACTGAAGCTTTCTTT. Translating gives CAGSMMQGMTEAFF.

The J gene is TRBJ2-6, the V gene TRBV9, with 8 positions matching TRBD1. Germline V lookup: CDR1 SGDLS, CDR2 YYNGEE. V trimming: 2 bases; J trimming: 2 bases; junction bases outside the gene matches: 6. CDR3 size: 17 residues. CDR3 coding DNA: TGTGCCAGCAGCGTGGGGACAGGCACTACTGGGGCCAACGTCCTGACTTTC. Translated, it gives CASSVGTGTTGANVLTF.